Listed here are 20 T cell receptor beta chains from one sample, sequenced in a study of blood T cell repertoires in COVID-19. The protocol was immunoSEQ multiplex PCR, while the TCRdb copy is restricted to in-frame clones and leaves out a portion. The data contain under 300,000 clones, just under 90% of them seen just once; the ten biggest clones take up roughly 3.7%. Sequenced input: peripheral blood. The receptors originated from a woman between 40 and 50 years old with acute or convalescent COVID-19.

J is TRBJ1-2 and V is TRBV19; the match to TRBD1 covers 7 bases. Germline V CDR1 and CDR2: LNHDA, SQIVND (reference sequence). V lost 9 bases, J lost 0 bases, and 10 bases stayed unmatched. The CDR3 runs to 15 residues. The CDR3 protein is CASRQGVLANYGYTF. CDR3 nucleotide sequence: TGTGCCAGCCGACAGGGCGTACTAGCTAACTATGGCTACACCTTC. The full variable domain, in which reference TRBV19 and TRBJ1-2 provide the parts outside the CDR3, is DGGITQSPKYLFRKEGQNVTLSCEQNLNHDAMYWYRQDPGQGLRLIYYSQIVNDFQKGDIAEGYSVSREKKESFPLTVTSAQKNPTAFYLCASRQGVLANYGYTFGSGTRLTVV.

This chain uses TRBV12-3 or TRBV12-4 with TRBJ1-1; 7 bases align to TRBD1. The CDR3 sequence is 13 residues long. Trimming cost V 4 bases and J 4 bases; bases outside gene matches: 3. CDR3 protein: CASSSQGVTEAFF. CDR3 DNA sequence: TGTGCCAGCAGTTCTCAGGGGGTCACTGAAGCTTTCTTT.

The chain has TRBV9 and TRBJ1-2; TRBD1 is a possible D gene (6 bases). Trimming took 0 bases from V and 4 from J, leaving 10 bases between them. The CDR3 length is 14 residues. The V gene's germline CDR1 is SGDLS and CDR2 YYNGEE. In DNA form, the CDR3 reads TGTGCCAGCAGCGTAGGGCAGGGGACCTATGGCTACACCTTC. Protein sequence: CASSVGQGTYGYTF.

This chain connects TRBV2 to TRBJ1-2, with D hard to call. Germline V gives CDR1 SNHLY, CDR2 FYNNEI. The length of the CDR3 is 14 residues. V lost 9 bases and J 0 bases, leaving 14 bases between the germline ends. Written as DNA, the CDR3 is TGTGCCAGGACGTCCGAGGCCGCTAACTATGGCTACACCTTC. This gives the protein CARTSEAANYGYTF.

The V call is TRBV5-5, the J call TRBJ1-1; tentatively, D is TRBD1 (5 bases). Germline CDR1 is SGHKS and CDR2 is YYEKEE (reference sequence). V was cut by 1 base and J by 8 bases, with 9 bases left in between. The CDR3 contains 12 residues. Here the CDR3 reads CASSLPRTEAFF. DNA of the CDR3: TGTGCCAGCAGCTTGCCGCGGACAGAAGCTTTCTTT. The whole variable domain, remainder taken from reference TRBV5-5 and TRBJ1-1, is DAGVTQSPTHLIKTRGQQVTLRCSPISGHKSVSWYQQVLGQGPQFIFQYYEKEERGRGNFPDRFSARQFPNYSSELNVNALLLGDSALYLCASSLPRTEAFFGQGTRLTVV.

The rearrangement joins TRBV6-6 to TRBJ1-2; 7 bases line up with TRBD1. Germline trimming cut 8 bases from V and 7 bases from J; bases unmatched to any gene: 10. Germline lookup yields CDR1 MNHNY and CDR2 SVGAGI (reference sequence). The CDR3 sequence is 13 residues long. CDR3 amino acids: CASLRQGFGGYTF. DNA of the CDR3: TGTGCCAGCTTGAGACAGGGCTTCGGTGGCTACACCTTC.

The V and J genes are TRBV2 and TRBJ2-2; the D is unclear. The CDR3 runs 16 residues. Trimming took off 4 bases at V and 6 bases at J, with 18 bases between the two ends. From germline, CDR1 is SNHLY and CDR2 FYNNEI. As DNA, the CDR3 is TGTGCCAGCAGTGGTAGTAGCTCGGTCTCATCCGGGGAGCTGTTTTTT. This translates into CASSGSSSVSSGELFF.

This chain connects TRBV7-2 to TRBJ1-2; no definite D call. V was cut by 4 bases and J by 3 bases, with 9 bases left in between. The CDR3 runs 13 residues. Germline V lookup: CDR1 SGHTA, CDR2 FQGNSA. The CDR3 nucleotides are TGTGCCAGCAGCTCCGGGAGCCACTATGGCTACACCTTC. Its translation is CASSSGSHYGYTF.

The CDR3 loop reads CAISESPSGGAFREQFF. The DNA for the CDR3 is TGTGCCATCAGTGAGTCTCCCAGCGGGGGGGCTTTTAGGGAGCAGTTCTTC. This chain links TRBV10-3 with TRBJ2-1, with TRBD2 matching 10 bases. Germline V CDR1 and CDR2: ENHRY, SYGVKD. The V gene end was trimmed by 0 bases and the J gene end by 10 bases; junction bases not matched to a gene: 12. The CDR3 sequence is 17 residues long.

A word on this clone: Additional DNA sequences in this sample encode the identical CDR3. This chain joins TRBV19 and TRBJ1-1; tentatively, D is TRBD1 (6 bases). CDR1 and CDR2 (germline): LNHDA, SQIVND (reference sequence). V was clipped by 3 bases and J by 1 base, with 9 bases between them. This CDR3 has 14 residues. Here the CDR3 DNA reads TGTGCCAGTAGTATGGACAGAACGAACACTGAAGCTTTCTTT. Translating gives CASSMDRTNTEAFF.

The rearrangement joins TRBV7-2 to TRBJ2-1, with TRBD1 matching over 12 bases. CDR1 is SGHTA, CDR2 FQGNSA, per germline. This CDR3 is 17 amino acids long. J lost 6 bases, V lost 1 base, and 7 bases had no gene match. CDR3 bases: TGTGCCAGCAGCTTAGTGGGAAGGGACAGGGGGCTCAATGAGCAGTTCTTC. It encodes CASSLVGRDRGLNEQFF.

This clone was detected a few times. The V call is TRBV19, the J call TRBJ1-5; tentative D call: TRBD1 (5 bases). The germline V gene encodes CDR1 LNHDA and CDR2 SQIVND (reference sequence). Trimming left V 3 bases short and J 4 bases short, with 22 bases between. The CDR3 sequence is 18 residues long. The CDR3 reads CASSIPRVGQGTNQPQHF. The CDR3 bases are TGTGCCAGTAGTATCCCTAGAGTGGGTCAGGGAACAAATCAGCCCCAGCATTTT.

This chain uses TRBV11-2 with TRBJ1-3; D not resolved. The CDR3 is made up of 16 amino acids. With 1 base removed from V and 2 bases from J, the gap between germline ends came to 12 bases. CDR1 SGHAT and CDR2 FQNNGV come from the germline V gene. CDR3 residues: CASSLVGSPTGNTIYF. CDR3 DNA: TGTGCCAGCAGCTTAGTGGGCAGCCCTACTGGAAACACCATATATTTT.

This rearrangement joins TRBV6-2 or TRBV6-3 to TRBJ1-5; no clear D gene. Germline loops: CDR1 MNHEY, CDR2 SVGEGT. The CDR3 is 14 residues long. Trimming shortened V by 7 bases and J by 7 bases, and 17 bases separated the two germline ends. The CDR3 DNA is TGTGCCAGCAACCCTGGAGGCTTGGCCCAGCCCCAGCATTTT. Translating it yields CASNPGGLAQPQHF.

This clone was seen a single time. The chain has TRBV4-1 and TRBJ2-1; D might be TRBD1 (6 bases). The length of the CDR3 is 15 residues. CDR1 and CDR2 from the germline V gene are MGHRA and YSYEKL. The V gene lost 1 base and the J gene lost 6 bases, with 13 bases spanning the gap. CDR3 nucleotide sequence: TGCGCCAGCAGCCAAGGTCCTGGGGACATCAATGAGCAGTTCTTC. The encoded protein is CASSQGPGDINEQFF.

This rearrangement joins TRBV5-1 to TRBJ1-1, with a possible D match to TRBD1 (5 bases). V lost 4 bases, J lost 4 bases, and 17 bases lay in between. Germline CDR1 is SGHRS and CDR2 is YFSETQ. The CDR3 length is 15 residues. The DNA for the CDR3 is TGCGCCAGCAGCAGGGACCCGCGGGGGGGCACTGAAGCTTTCTTT. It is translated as CASSRDPRGGTEAFF.

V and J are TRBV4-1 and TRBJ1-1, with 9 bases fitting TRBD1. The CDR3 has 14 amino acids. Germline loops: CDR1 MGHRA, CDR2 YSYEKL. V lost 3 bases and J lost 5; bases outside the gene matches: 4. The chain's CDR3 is CASSQGQGGTEAFF. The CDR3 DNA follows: TGCGCCAGCAGCCAGGGACAGGGAGGGACTGAAGCTTTCTTT.

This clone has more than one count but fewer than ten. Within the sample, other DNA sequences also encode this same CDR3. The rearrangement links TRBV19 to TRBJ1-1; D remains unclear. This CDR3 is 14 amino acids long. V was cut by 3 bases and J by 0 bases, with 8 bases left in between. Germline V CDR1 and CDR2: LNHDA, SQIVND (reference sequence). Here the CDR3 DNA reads TGTGCCAGTAGTATCGCAGGATTGAACACTGAAGCTTTCTTT. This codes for CASSIAGLNTEAFF.

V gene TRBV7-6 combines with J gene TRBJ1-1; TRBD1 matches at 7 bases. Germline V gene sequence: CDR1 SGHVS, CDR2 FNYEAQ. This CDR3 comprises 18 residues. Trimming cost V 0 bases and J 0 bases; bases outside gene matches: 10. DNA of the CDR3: TGTGCCAGCAGCTTAGCGATGGCAGGGGGTGACATGAACACTGAAGCTTTCTTT. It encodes CASSLAMAGGDMNTEAFF.

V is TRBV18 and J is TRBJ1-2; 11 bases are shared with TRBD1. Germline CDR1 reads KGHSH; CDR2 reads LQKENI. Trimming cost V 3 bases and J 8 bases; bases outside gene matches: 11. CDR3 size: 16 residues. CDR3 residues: CASSPLMDRGLRGYTF. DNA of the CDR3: TGTGCCAGCTCACCCCTGATGGACAGGGGGCTAAGGGGCTACACCTTC.